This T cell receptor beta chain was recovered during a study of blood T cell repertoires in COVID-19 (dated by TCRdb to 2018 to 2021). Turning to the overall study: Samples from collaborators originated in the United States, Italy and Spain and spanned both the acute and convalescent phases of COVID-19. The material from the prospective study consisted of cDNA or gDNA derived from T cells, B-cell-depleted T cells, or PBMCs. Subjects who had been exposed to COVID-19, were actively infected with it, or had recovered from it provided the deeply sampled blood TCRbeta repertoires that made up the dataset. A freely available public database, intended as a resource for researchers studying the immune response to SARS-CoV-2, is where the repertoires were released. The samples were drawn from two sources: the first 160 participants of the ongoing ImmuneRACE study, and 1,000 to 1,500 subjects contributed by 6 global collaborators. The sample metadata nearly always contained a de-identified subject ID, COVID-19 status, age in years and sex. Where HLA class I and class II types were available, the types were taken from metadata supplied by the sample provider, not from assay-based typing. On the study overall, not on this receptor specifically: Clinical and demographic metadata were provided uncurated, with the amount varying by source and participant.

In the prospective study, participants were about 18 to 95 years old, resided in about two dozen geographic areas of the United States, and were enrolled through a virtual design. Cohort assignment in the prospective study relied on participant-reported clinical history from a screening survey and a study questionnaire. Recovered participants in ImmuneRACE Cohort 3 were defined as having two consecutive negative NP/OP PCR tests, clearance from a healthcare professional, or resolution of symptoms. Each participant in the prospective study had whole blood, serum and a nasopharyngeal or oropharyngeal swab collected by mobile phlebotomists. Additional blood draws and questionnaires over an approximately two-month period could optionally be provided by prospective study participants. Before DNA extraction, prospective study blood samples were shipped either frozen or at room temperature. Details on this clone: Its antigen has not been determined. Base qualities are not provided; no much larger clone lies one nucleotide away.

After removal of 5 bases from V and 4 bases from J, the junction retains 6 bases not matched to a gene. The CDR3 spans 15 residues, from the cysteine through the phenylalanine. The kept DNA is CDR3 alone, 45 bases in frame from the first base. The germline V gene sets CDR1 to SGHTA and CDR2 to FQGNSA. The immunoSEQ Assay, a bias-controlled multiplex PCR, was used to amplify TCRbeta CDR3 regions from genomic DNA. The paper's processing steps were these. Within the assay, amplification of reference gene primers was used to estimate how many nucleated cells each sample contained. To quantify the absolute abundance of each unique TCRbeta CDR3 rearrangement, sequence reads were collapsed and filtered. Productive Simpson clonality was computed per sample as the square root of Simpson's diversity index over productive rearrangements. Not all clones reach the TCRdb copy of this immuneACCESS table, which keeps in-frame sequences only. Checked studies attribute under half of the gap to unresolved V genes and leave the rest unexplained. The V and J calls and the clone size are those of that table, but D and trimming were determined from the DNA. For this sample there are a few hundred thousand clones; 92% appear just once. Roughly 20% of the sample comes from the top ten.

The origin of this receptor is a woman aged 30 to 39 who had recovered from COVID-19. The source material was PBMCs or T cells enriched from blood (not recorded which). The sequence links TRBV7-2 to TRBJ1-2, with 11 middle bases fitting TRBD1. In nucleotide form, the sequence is TGTGCCAGCAGCGCAGGAGGGACAGGGGGCTATGGCTACACCTTC. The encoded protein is CASSAGGTGGYGYTF.